These 9 T cell receptor beta chains came from one sample sequenced in a study of CD8+ T cells in alopecia areata. Treatment denoted: oral pan-JAK inhibitor, 5-10 mg twice daily. Extracted from the samples, RNA was reverse transcribed into cDNA to serve as the sequencing template. This table comes from immunoSEQ multiplex PCR, and its TCRdb copy is limited to in-frame clones, with some not included. Seen here are fewer than 110,000 clones, 85% to 90% observed once, and the top ten hold approximately 12%. Source: CD8+ T cells sorted from blood, taken between weeks 30 and 35, from a patient treated with tofacitinib. The receptors stem from a human donor with alopecia areata.

The V gene is TRBV7-3, the J gene TRBJ1-2; D remains unclear. CDR1 SGHTA and CDR2 FQGTGA come from the germline V gene. The V and J ends lost 3 bases and 4 bases respectively, with 9 bases between them. This CDR3 has 13 residues. The CDR3 sequence is CASSFAEGYGYTF. The CDR3 bases are TGTGCCAGCAGCTTCGCGGAGGGCTATGGCTACACCTTC.

The CDR3: CAWSESFGYTF. In nucleotides, the CDR3 is TGTGCCTGGAGTGAGTCCTTCGGCTACACCTTC. This sequence joins TRBV30 and TRBJ1-2; unclear D gene. Germline-derived CDR1 and CDR2 are GTSNPN and SVGIG (reference sequence). The CDR3 has 11 residues. V was shortened by 1 base and J by 8 bases, with 8 bases between the two germline ends.

The chain carries TRBV2 and TRBJ2-1; D might be TRBD1 or TRBD2, each matching 6 bases. The V gene's germline CDR1 is SNHLY and CDR2 FYNNEI. V was cut by 8 bases and J by 3 bases, with 20 bases left in between. CDR3 length: 16 amino acids. The CDR3 DNA reads TGTGCCAGCCCCTTTGTTAGGGGGGCGAGCTACAATGAGCAGTTCTTC. It translates to CASPFVRGASYNEQFF.

V and J are TRBV5-8 and TRBJ1-2; D remains unclear. Per the germline V gene, CDR1 is SGHTS and CDR2 is YDEGEE. The CDR3 totals 11 residues. Between the trimmed V and J ends, which lost 2 bases and 7 bases, there was a span of 6 bases. For the CDR3, the DNA is TGTGCCAGCAGCTTAAGGGTTGGCTACACCTTC. Amino acid sequence: CASSLRVGYTF.

In regard to this clone: One end of the junction does not line up with germline, which may come from a read error. The CDR3 nucleotides are TGTGCCGGCAGCGACGGCGGGTTAAGGCCCTACACCTTC. Its protein product is CAGSDGGLRPYTF. The chain links TRBV27 to TRBJ1-2; D gene ambiguous. The CDR3 consists of 13 residues. Per germline, CDR1 MNHEY and CDR2 SMNVEV (reference sequence).

In this sample, this clone turned up once. The V gene is TRBV7-3, the J gene TRBJ2-1; 11 bases are shared with TRBD1. The CDR3 spans 15 residues. CDR1 SGHTA and CDR2 FQGTGA come from the germline V gene. After removal of 4 bases from V and 5 bases from J, the junction contained 4 bases not matched to a gene. The CDR3 is CASSSPGQGDNEQFF. The DNA for the CDR3 is TGTGCCAGCAGCTCGCCGGGACAGGGGGACAATGAGCAGTTCTTC. Full variable domain (remainder filled in from reference TRBV7-3 and TRBJ2-1): GAGVSQTPSNKVTEKGKYVELRCDPISGHTALYWYRQSLGQGPEFLIYFQGTGAADDSGLPNDRFFAVRPEGSVSTLKIQRTERGDSAVYLCASSSPGQGDNEQFFGPGTRLTVL.

Remarks on this clone: In the same sample, other DNA sequences code for this CDR3. CDR3 sequence (DNA): TGCAGCGTTGAATCCCGGGATGGCTACACCTTC. This codes for CSVESRDGYTF. The chain links TRBV29-1 to TRBJ1-2; D not certain. V lost 2 bases to trimming and J lost 6 bases, with 7 bases between them. Germline V CDR1 and CDR2: SQVTM, ANQGSEA. The CDR3 extends over 11 amino acids.

The J gene is TRBJ2-5, the V gene TRBV7-6, with 9 bases aligning to TRBD2. Germline trimming cut 1 base from V and 5 bases from J; bases unmatched to any gene: 8. This CDR3 is 16 amino acids long. Germline CDR1 reads SGHVS; CDR2 reads FNYEAQ. As DNA, the CDR3 is TGTGCCAGCAGCTTAGAGGCTAGCGGGATCTATGAGACCCAGTACTTC. Protein: CASSLEASGIYETQYF. The full variable domain, its missing parts supplied by reference TRBV7-6 and TRBJ2-5, is GAGVSQSPRYKVTKRGQDVALRCDPISGHVSLYWYRQALGQGPEFLTYFNYEAQQDKSGLPNDRFSAERPEGSISTLTIQRTEQRDSAMYRCASSLEASGIYETQYFGPGTRLLVL.

This chain connects TRBV5-1 to TRBJ2-1; TRBD2 is a possible D gene (5 bases). The CDR3 loop spans 13 amino acids. CDR1 and CDR2 (germline): SGHRS, YFSETQ. V lost 0 bases to trimming and J lost 7 bases, with 8 bases between them. This CDR3 is CASSLAPGNEQFF. The DNA of the CDR3 is TGCGCCAGCAGCTTGGCCCCGGGGAATGAGCAGTTCTTC. Looking up the rest from reference TRBV5-1 and TRBJ2-1 gives the full variable domain: KAGVTQTPRYLIKTRGQQVTLSCSPISGHRSVSWYQQTPGQGLQFLFEYFSETQRNKGNFPGRFSGRQFSNSRSEMNVSTLELGDSALYLCASSLAPGNEQFFGPGTRLTVL.